The 18 T cell receptor beta chains listed next were all sequenced from one sample in a study of vaccination and CD4 T cells after COVID-19 (dated by TCRdb to the early 2020s). Their antigens are not known. The sample's treatment or condition label, decoded: approximately 11-day PBMC culture with coronavirus spike peptide pools or control peptides (ViraFEST assay). Receptors were amplified or captured by PCR. These reads were obtained on an Illumina iSeq 100. DNA from cultured CD4+ T cells was subjected to TCR sequencing with the Oncomine TCR Beta short-read assay at the Johns Hopkins FTIC core. TCRdb reworked the public reads: Q25 trimming with fastp, MiXCR clone assembly, productive beta chains retained. Rows with a matching CDR3 protein are joined into one entry that keeps the most common DNA and genes. Within this sample are tens of thousands of distinct CDR3 sequences, with over 60% of them counted one time only. In total, the top ten clones hold around 5% of the sample.

What was sequenced was CD4+ T cells from blood, cultured in vitro. These receptors all come from a human donor who had recovered from COVID-19.

The rearrangement joins TRBV19 to TRBJ2-1; D possibly corresponds to TRBD1 (6 bases). This CDR3 is 18 amino acids long. Trimming shortened V by 3 bases and J by 5 bases, and 23 bases separated the two germline ends. Germline CDR1 is LNHDA and CDR2 is SQIVND (reference sequence). CDR3 bases: TGTGCCAGTAGTATCTCTGTGGTCCGCAGGGGCCTGAACAATGAGCAGTTCTTC. Translated: CASSISVVRRGLNNEQFF.

The chain recombines TRBV6-1 with TRBJ2-1, with D possibly matching TRBD1 (6 bases). The CDR3 runs to 13 residues. The germline V gene has CDR1 MNHNS and CDR2 SASEGT. The V end lost 8 bases, the J end lost 4 bases, and 12 bases lay between the germline ends. The CDR3 coding sequence is TGTGCCAGCCCGGGACAACGGTACAATGAGCAGTTCTTC. The encoded protein is CASPGQRYNEQFF.

This clonotype has only a few counts. V usage is TRBV7-2 and J usage is TRBJ2-5; 7 nucleotides agree with TRBD2. V was pared by 0 bases and J by 2 bases, with 12 bases of the junction left unmatched. CDR3 length: 18 residues. Germline V CDR1 and CDR2: SGHTA, FQGNSA. In DNA, the CDR3 is TGTGCCAGCAGCTTAGCTCCCCCCGGGAGGCCGGGACAAGAGACCCAGTACTTC. It is translated as CASSLAPPGRPGQETQYF.

For the CDR3, the DNA is TGTGCCAGCACCCTGGGCAACTATGGCTACACCTTC. Protein sequence: CASTLGNYGYTF. The genes are TRBV12-3 or TRBV12-4 and TRBJ1-2; no firm D call. V dropped 7 bases and J dropped 2 bases, with 8 bases sitting between them. This CDR3 region has 12 residues.

This clonotype showed up just a few times. This chain connects TRBV28 to TRBJ1-2; 7 nucleotides line up with TRBD1. Germline V gene sequence: CDR1 MDHEN, CDR2 SYDVKM. The CDR3 runs 15 residues. Trimming cost V 5 bases and J 3 bases; bases outside gene matches: 9. CDR3 amino acids: CASSPTGTADYGYTF. CDR3 DNA: TGTGCCAGCAGTCCTACCGGGACAGCCGACTATGGCTACACCTTC.

The rearrangement links TRBV7-2 to TRBJ1-1; D is unresolved. The length of the CDR3 is 15 residues. Germline V gives CDR1 SGHTA, CDR2 FQGNSA. The V gene lost 4 bases and the J gene lost 0 bases, with 12 bases spanning the gap. The CDR3 spells CASSSQRRVNTEAFF. The CDR3 DNA follows: TGTGCCAGCAGCTCCCAGAGGAGGGTGAACACTGAAGCTTTCTTT.

This clonotype was observed a handful of times. This rearrangement joins TRBV24-1 to TRBJ1-2, with D possibly matching TRBD1 (5 bases). From germline, CDR1 is KGHDR and CDR2 SFDVKD. The V and J ends lost 3 bases and 4 bases respectively, with 11 bases between them. This CDR3 is 14 amino acids long. DNA of the CDR3: TGTGCCACCAGTGATCACCCTGACAGCTATGGCTACACCTTC. Protein sequence: CATSDHPDSYGYTF.

The chain combines TRBV24-1 with TRBJ1-1; 7 bases agree with TRBD1. Trimming took 7 bases from V and 5 from J; bases not matched to a gene: 9. Germline lookup yields CDR1 KGHDR and CDR2 SFDVKD. CDR3 length equals 14 residues. CDR3 in DNA: TGTGCCACCAGGAGCACAGGGGTGTTAACTGAAGCTTTCTTT. Translating gives CATRSTGVLTEAFF.

The chain combines TRBV6-1 with TRBJ2-1, with unresolved D. The CDR3 contains 13 residues. V was shortened by 5 bases and J by 5 bases, with 10 bases between the two germline ends. Germline V CDR1 and CDR2: MNHNS, SASEGT. DNA of the CDR3: TGTGCCAGCAGTACCGCCGCTGACAATGAGCAGTTCTTC. This codes for CASSTAADNEQFF.

The CDR3 sequence: CASSYPEVPQYF. CDR3 nucleotides: TGTGCCAGCAGTTACCCAGAGGTTCCCCAGTACTTC. J is TRBJ2-5 and V is TRBV6-2 or TRBV6-3; D call uncertain. Germline V gives CDR1 MNHEY, CDR2 SVGEGT. V lost 2 bases and J lost 9, with 10 bases in between. The CDR3 covers 12 residues.

The chain has TRBV20-1 and TRBJ2-6; 11 nucleotides line up with TRBD2. J lost 1 base, V lost 6 bases, and 5 bases had no gene match. Germline-derived CDR1 and CDR2 are DFQATT and SNEGSKA (reference sequence). This CDR3 comprises 16 residues. The DNA for the CDR3 is TGCAGTGCCGGACTAGCGGGCATTTCTGGGGCCAACGTCCTGACTTTC. Protein sequence: CSAGLAGISGANVLTF.

This chain connects TRBV29-1 to TRBJ1-2; D possibly corresponds to TRBD1 (5 bases). Germline V lookup: CDR1 SQVTM, CDR2 ANQGSEA. The CDR3 runs 14 residues. V lost 5 bases to trimming and J lost 2 bases, with 15 bases between them. CDR3 amino acids: CSVLPSGPNYGYTF. As DNA, the CDR3 is TGCAGCGTTTTACCCTCAGGGCCCAACTATGGCTACACCTTC.

V gene TRBV20-1 combines with J gene TRBJ2-2; 9 bases line up with TRBD2. This CDR3 has 16 amino acids. J was trimmed by 7 bases and V by 6 bases; bases with no gene match: 15. Germline-derived CDR1 and CDR2 are DFQATT and SNEGSKA (reference sequence). DNA of the CDR3: TGCAGTGCGCCGCCGTTTGGTGCGGGAGGGGGCGGGGAGCTGTTTTTT. Translating gives CSAPPFGAGGGGELFF.

V gene TRBV19 combines with J gene TRBJ2-2, with D perhaps matching TRBD2 (5 bases). The germline gives CDR1 LNHDA, CDR2 SQIVND (reference sequence). This CDR3 is built from 15 residues. V lost 10 bases and J 1 base, leaving 16 bases between the germline ends. The CDR3 spells CATDKGAKNTGELFF. In DNA, the CDR3 is TGTGCCACCGATAAGGGAGCGAAGAACACCGGGGAGCTGTTTTTT.

This clonotype was seen a few times. The chain employs TRBV24-1 and TRBJ2-7; unclear D gene. The CDR3 length is 15 residues. Trimming pared 4 bases from V and 0 bases from J, leaving 12 bases between. Germline values: CDR1 KGHDR, CDR2 SFDVKD. CDR3 coding DNA: TGTGCCACCAGTGAGGGTTCCAATCCCTCCTACGAGCAGTACTTC. Its translation is CATSEGSNPSYEQYF.

A single count supports this clonotype. The chain employs TRBV6-2 or TRBV6-3 and TRBJ1-5; possibly TRBD1 for D (6 bases). The germline V gene encodes CDR1 MNHEY and CDR2 SVGEGT. CDR3 size: 17 residues. V gave up 4 bases and J gave up 7 bases, with 23 bases separating them. CDR3 protein: CASSLPSDKTGLQPQHF. DNA of the CDR3: TGTGCCAGCAGTTTGCCGTCGGATAAGACAGGCCTACAGCCCCAGCATTTT.

This clonotype has a handful of counts. The chain joins TRBV12-3 or TRBV12-4 to TRBJ2-1; 15 positions match TRBD2. Trimming cost V 7 bases and J 7 bases; bases outside gene matches: 17. The CDR3 totals 19 residues. The CDR3 here is CASTSRTSGRGGGINEQFF. The CDR3 coding sequence is TGTGCCAGCACCTCACGGACTAGCGGGAGGGGAGGGGGGATTAATGAGCAGTTCTTC.

V usage is TRBV4-2 and J usage is TRBJ1-5, with a weak D call TRBD1 (6 bases). The CDR3 loop spans 18 amino acids. V lost 1 base, J lost 1 base, and 17 bases lay in between. CDR1 is LGHNA and CDR2 is YNFKEQ in the germline V gene. For the CDR3, the DNA is TGTGCCAGCAGCCAAGCTACGGGGGGCAGGGCAAGCAATCAGCCCCAGCATTTT. It codes for CASSQATGGRASNQPQHF.